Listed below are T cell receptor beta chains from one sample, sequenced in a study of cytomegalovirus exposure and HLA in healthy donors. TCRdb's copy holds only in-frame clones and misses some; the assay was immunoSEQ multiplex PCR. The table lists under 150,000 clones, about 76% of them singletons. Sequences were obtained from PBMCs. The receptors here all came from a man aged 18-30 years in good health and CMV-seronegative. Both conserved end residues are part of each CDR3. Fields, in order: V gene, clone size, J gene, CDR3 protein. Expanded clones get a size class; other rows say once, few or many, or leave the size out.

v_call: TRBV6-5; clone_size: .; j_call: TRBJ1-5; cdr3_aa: CASSSGGIGNQPQHF
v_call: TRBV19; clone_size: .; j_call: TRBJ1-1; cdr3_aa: CASSRQGNTEAFF
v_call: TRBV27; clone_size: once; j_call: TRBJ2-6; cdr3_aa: CASSTTGFTGANVLTF
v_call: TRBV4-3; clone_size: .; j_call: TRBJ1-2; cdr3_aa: CASSQEAGLVYGYTF
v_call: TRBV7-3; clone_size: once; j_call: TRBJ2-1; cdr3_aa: CASSQGGGTLLYNEQFF
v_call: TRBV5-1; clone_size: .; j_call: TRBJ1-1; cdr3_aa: CASSLTGGWDTEAFF
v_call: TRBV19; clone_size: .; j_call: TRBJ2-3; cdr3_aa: CASSYLGLAGGPDTQYF
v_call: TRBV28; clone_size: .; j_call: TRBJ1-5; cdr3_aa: CASTHDRGNQPQHF
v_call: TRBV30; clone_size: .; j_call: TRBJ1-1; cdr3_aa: CAWSVGGGNTEAFF
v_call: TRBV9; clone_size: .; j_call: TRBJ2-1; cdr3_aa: CASSVPLAGGPYNEQFF
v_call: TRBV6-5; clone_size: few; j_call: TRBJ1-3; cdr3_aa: CASTTSSGNTIYF
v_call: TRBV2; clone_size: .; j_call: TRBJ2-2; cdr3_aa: CATRREVTGELFF
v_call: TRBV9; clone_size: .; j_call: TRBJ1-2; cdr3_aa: CASSPGVEYGYTF
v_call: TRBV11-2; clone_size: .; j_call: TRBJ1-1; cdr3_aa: CASSPRPGQGRLGTEAFF
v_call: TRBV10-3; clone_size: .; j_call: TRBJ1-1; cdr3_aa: CAISGGTVNTEAFF
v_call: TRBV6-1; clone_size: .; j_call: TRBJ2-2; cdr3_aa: CASRIDRNTGELFF
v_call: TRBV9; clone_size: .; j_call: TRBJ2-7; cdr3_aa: CASSSGDSSEQYF
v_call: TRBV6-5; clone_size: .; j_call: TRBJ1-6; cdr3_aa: CASSYPRSPLHF
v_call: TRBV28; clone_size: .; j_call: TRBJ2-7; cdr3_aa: CASMGAGGAYEQYF
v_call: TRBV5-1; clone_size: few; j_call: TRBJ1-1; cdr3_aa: CASSKGQGGTEAFF
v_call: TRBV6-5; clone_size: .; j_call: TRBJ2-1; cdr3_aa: CATLAGGVWDEQFF